Presented here are 21 T cell receptor beta chains from one specimen sequenced in a study of regulatory T cells in long-lasting Graves disease. Time point denoted: newly diagnosed GD, antithyroid drugs for less than 3 months. Extracted PBMC RNA gave rise to the TCR library. To make TCR beta libraries, researchers used iRepertoire HTBI primers and Arm-PCR of CDR3 regions. TCRdb independently ran MiXCR on the multiplex PCR reads; one entry per CDR3 protein. Of roughly 410,000 distinct CDR3 sequences listed, approximately 16% are singletons. These data were likewise used in another study, on T cells in Graves' hyperthyroidism and ophthalmopathy.

The sequences come from peripheral blood mononuclear cells (PBMCs), collected at new diagnosis, from a patient treated with antithyroid drugs. Receptor source: a woman aged 40 to 55 with Graves disease.

This clonotype was observed many times. The rearrangement uses TRBV11-2 and TRBJ1-6, with D possibly being TRBD1 (6 bases). With 3 bases removed from V and 6 bases from J, the gap between germline ends came to 12 bases. From germline, CDR1 is SGHAT and CDR2 FQNNGV. CDR3 size: 15 residues. This CDR3 is CASSFHRERNSPLHF. The CDR3, as DNA: TGTGCCAGCAGCTTCCACAGGGAACGTAATTCACCCCTCCACTTT.

This clonotype was counted ten times or more. V gene TRBV7-9 combines with J gene TRBJ2-7, with 9 positions matching TRBD1. Germline trimming cut 0 bases from V and 4 bases from J; bases unmatched to any gene: 4. CDR3 size: 15 residues. CDR1 is SEHNR and CDR2 is FQNEAQ in the germline V gene (reference sequence). CDR3 sequence (DNA): TGTGCCAGCAGCTTAGCGCCGGGACAGGGTTACGAGCAGTACTTC. This codes for CASSLAPGQGYEQYF.

This clonotype was found many times. This rearrangement joins TRBV29-1 to TRBJ1-2, with 7 bases lining up with TRBD1. The CDR3 spans 12 residues. The germline V gene has CDR1 SQVTM and CDR2 ANQGSEA. V trimming: 7 bases; J trimming: 8 bases; junction bases outside the gene matches: 10. CDR3 amino acids: CSASNTGVGYTF. The CDR3 DNA is TGCAGCGCTTCAAATACAGGGGTCGGCTACACCTTC.

This clonotype was found many times. This chain links TRBV9 with TRBJ1-5, with unresolved D. Trimming cost V 3 bases and J 7 bases, with 11 bases left between them. The CDR3 totals 13 residues. Germline values: CDR1 SGDLS, CDR2 YYNGEE. The CDR3 reads CASSGTGGQPQHF. The CDR3 DNA reads TGTGCCAGCAGCGGGACCGGCGGGCAGCCCCAGCATTTT.

Concerning this clonotype itself: The junction differs from germline at one of its ends, possibly a read error. The gene calls are TRBV5-1 and TRBJ2-2; 11 positions match TRBD2. This CDR3 is 17 amino acids long. Germline-derived CDR1 and CDR2 are SGHRS and YFSETQ. Written as DNA, the CDR3 is TGCGCCGGCAGCCCTACAATCCTAGCGGGGGGCACCGGGGAGCTGTTTTTT. Encoded protein: CAGSPTILAGGTGELFF.

This sequence joins TRBV6-4 and TRBJ2-7; D uncertain. Germline V gene data show CDR1 as MRHNA and CDR2 as SNTAGT. V was pared by 7 bases and J by 5 bases, with 9 bases between. The CDR3 loop spans 11 amino acids. The CDR3 region has the DNA TGTGCCAGCACCCTAGACGACGAGCAGTACTTC. Its protein product is CASTLDDEQYF.

This clonotype was recorded many times. The chain joins TRBV28 to TRBJ2-3; 9 bases line up with TRBD1. J gave up 2 bases and V 7 bases, and 10 bases lay outside the gene matches. Germline V lookup: CDR1 MDHEN, CDR2 SYDVKM. The CDR3 is 16 amino acids. The CDR3 protein is CASIFADRGLTDTQYF. The DNA for the CDR3 is TGTGCCAGCATCTTCGCGGACAGGGGTCTCACAGATACGCAGTATTTT.

This clonotype was observed a handful of times. The genes are TRBV3-1 and TRBJ1-1; a weak D match, TRBD1 (5 bases). V shed 2 bases and J shed 4 bases, with 11 bases lying between them. This CDR3 contains 14 residues. Germline V gene lookup returns CDR1 LGHDT and CDR2 YNNKEL (reference sequence). CDR3 nucleotides: TGTGCCAGCAGCCAAATGGGGGGTACCACTGAAGCTTTCTTT. This sequence encodes CASSQMGGTTEAFF.

This clonotype was recorded many times. The genes are TRBV28 and TRBJ1-5; 8 nucleotides match TRBD1. Germline lookup yields CDR1 MDHEN and CDR2 SYDVKM. The V and J ends lost 3 bases and 2 bases, in that order; junction bases with no gene match: 6. CDR3 size: 16 residues. The CDR3 protein is CASSFRQGAGNQPQHF. CDR3 nucleotides: TGTGCCAGCAGTTTTCGGCAGGGGGCGGGCAATCAGCCCCAGCATTTT.

The sample holds many counts of this clonotype. The chain has TRBV11-3 and TRBJ2-3; D unresolved. V shed 0 bases and J shed 4 bases, with 14 bases lying between them. Germline V gene sequence: CDR1 SGHNT, CDR2 YENEEA. This CDR3 region has 16 residues. In nucleotides, the CDR3 is TGTGCCAGCAGCTTAGATGCGGCTGCGTCGGCAGATACGCAGTATTTT. This sequence encodes CASSLDAAASADTQYF.

The table lists this clonotype with many counts. This sequence joins TRBV18 and TRBJ1-3; D is unclear. Germline V CDR1 and CDR2: KGHSH, LQKENI. This CDR3 contains 15 residues. V was trimmed by 2 bases and J by 0 bases, leaving 8 bases between them. The CDR3 is CASSPGRTSGNTIYF. Here the CDR3 DNA reads TGTGCCAGCTCACCAGGAAGGACCTCTGGAAACACCATATATTTT.

The sample holds a few counts of this clonotype. The rearrangement links TRBV10-2 to TRBJ2-1, with D tentatively TRBD1 or TRBD2 (5 bases each). Trimming left V 2 bases short and J 6 bases short, with 11 bases between. The CDR3 is 14 residues long. Per germline, CDR1 WSHSY and CDR2 SAAADI. The CDR3 DNA sequence: TGCGCCAGCAGTGAGGTCGGGACCATCAATGAGCAGTTCTTC. Protein product: CASSEVGTINEQFF.

This clonotype was observed a handful of times. The V call is TRBV28, the J call TRBJ2-2; D is undetermined. The ends were cut back, 6 bases at V and 2 bases at J, with 13 bases in the middle. Per the germline V gene, CDR1 is MDHEN and CDR2 is SYDVKM. This CDR3 is 15 amino acids long. CDR3 nucleotides: TGTGCCAGCAGCTCCGGGTCACTAAACACCGGGGAGCTGTTTTTT. Residues: CASSSGSLNTGELFF.

This rearrangement joins TRBV20-1 to TRBJ1-5; D remains ambiguous. Trimming removed 0 bases from V and 6 bases from J, with 9 bases in between. This CDR3 comprises 13 residues. Germline CDR1 is DFQATT and CDR2 is SNEGSKA (reference sequence). For the CDR3, the DNA is TGCAGTGCTAGAGATGTGAGGACTCAGCCCCAGCATTTT. Protein product: CSARDVRTQPQHF.

The rearrangement links TRBV9 to TRBJ2-3; 7 positions match TRBD2. The V segment lost 4 bases and the J segment 0 bases; nucleotides outside the gene matches: 5. CDR1 and CDR2 from the germline V gene are SGDLS and YYNGEE. The length of the CDR3 is 15 residues. CDR3 bases: TGTGCCAGCAGCCTCGGGAGGTTTAGCACAGATACGCAGTATTTT. Encoded protein: CASSLGRFSTDTQYF.

This clonotype came up many times. J is TRBJ1-5 and V is TRBV12-5, with D uncertain. Germline CDR1 reads LGHNT; CDR2 reads FRNRAP. V gave up 2 bases and J gave up 4 bases, with 9 bases separating them. The CDR3 covers 14 residues. CDR3 sequence reads: CASGLWQLNQPQHF. CDR3 nucleotide sequence: TGTGCTAGTGGTTTGTGGCAGCTTAATCAGCCCCAGCATTTT.

This clonotype has a count of ten or more. The rearrangement links TRBV28 to TRBJ1-1; D ambiguous. V dropped 5 bases and J dropped 0 bases, with 13 bases sitting between them. The CDR3 is 15 residues long. CDR1 MDHEN and CDR2 SYDVKM come from the germline V gene. The CDR3 nucleotides are TGTGCCAGCAGTAGCCTGGCCTTCATGAACACTGAAGCTTTCTTT. Protein product: CASSSLAFMNTEAFF.

Ten or more counts support this clonotype. The gene calls are TRBV7-9 and TRBJ2-1, with no clear D. The CDR3 is 12 amino acids. CDR1 is SEHNR and CDR2 is FQNEAQ in the germline V gene (reference sequence). The V and J ends lost 2 bases and 7 bases respectively, with 6 bases between them. The CDR3 sequence is CASSLSQNEQFF. The DNA for the CDR3 is TGTGCCAGCAGCTTATCTCAAAATGAGCAGTTCTTC.

This clonotype was detected many times. The chain links TRBV27 to TRBJ2-7, with 7 bases lining up with TRBD2. The junction had 5 bases not matched to a gene; V was cut back by 6 bases and J by 0 bases. Germline CDR1 is MNHEY and CDR2 is SMNVEV (reference sequence). This CDR3 is built from 14 residues. CDR3 protein: CASSSGTISYEQYF. The CDR3, as DNA: TGTGCCAGCAGCTCCGGGACTATCTCCTACGAGCAGTACTTC.

The sample holds a few counts of this clonotype. The chain has TRBV20-1 and TRBJ1-2, with D possibly being TRBD1 (6 bases). V was cut by 1 base and J by 5 bases, with 17 bases left in between. CDR1 is DFQATT, CDR2 SNEGSKA, per germline (reference sequence). The CDR3 consists of 15 residues. CDR3 DNA sequence: TGCAGTGCTAGAGGTGGTTCGGACAGAATTTATGGCTACACCTTC. Residues: CSARGGSDRIYGYTF.

This clonotype came up many times. This chain joins TRBV7-6 and TRBJ2-1; the match to TRBD1 covers 8 bases. The germline gives CDR1 SGHVS, CDR2 FNYEAQ. This CDR3 comprises 15 residues. Trimming removed 5 bases from V and 4 bases from J; junction bases left unmatched: 7. The CDR3 sequence: CASSPGTGPYNEQFF. For the CDR3, the DNA is TGTGCCAGCAGCCCCGGGACAGGCCCATACAATGAGCAGTTCTTC.